The following is a T cell receptor (beta chain) sequence with its context. In building TCR beta libraries, iRepertoire HTBI primers were used together with Arm-PCR of CDR3 regions. TCRdb itself ran the multiplex PCR reads through MiXCR, one entry per CDR3 protein. The sample lists fewer than 650,000 distinct CDR3 sequences; about 16% were seen once. The data were taken from a study of regulatory T cells in long-lasting Graves disease. This CDR3 has 18 amino acids. Germline V lookup: CDR1 SGHRS, CDR2 YFSETQ. The V gene lost 0 bases and the J gene lost 1 base, with 19 bases spanning the gap. The time point denotes: newly diagnosed GD, antithyroid drugs for less than 3 months. RNA isolated from PBMCs was used to make the TCR library. Roughly 9 milliliters of peripheral blood were drawn into EDTA tubes. The sample was also reused in another study, on T cells in Graves' hyperthyroidism and ophthalmopathy.

The chain is built from TRBV5-1 and TRBJ1-2, with unresolved D. This TCR came from a man aged 18 to 35 with Graves disease. This specimen consisted of peripheral blood mononuclear cells (PBMCs), obtained at new diagnosis, from a patient treated with antithyroid drugs. CDR3 sequence: CASSLAEIGSIGNYGYTF. Here the CDR3 DNA reads TGCGCCAGCAGCTTGGCCGAAATCGGGTCGATAGGTAACTATGGCTACACCTTC.